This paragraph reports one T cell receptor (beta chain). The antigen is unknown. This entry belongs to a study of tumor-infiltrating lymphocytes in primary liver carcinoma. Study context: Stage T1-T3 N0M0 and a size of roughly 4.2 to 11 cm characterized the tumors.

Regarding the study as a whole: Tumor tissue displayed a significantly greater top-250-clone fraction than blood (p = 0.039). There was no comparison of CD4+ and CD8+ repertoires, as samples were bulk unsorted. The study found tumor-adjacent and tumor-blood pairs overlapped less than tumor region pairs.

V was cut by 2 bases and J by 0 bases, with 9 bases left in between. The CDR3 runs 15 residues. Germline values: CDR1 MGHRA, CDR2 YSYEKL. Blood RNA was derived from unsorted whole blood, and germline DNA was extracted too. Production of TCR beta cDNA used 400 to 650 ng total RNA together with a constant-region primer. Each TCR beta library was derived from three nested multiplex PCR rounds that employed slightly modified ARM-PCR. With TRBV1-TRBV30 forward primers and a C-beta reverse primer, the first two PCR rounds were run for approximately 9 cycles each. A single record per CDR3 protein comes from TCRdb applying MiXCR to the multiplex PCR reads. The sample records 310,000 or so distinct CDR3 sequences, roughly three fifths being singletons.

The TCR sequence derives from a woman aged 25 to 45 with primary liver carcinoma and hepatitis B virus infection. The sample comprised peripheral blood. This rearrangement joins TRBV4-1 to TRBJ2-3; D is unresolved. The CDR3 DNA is TGCGCCAGCAGCCAATTACAGTACAGCACAGATACGCAGTATTTT. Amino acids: CASSQLQYSTDTQYF.